This is a list of T cell receptor beta chains from one sample in a study of T cells in tuberculosis. The method was immunoSEQ multiplex PCR; TCRdb's version includes in-frame clones alone and lacks a portion of them. Among approximately 100,000 clones, approximately 90% were seen once, and the ten largest hold under 2.5%. Material for sequencing was CD1b-GMM tetramer-negative cells sorted from PBMCs. The origin of the receptors is an adult woman with latent tuberculosis. The CDR3 runs from the conserved cysteine through the conserved F or W. D genes are given only for firm matches. Size is omitted from some rows. Given values are once, few, many or a class for expanded clones.

J gene	D gene	clone size	V gene	CDR3 DNA	CDR3 protein
TRBJ2-1	.	.	TRBV9	TGTGCCAGCAGCGTGGCTCCCGGCGGGGTCTACAATGAGCAGTTCTTC	CASSVAPGGVYNEQFF
TRBJ1-4	.	.	TRBV27	TGTGCCAGCAGTCGTACCGGGATCGGGAGGGGTGAAAAACTGTTTTTT	CASSRTGIGRGEKLFF
TRBJ2-1	.	.	TRBV7-6	TGTGCCAGCAGCTTAAGCGAGGGTAACACCAATGAGCAGTTCTTC	CASSLSEGNTNEQFF
TRBJ2-3	TRBD1	.	TRBV6-5	TGTGCCAGCAGAACGGGACAGGGGTGGGCAGATACGCAGTATTTT	CASRTGQGWADTQYF
TRBJ1-6	.	.	TRBV5-6	TGTGCCAGCAGCCCGGGGGGGGTAGGGTCACCCCTCCACTTT	CASSPGGVGSPLHF
TRBJ2-1	.	.	TRBV4-3	TGCGCCAGCAGCCCGGGTACTTACAATGAGCAGTTCTTC	CASSPGTYNEQFF
TRBJ2-5	TRBD2	once	TRBV2	TGTGCCAGCAGTGACCTAGCGGGGGCAGTCATGGAGACCCAGTACTTC	CASSDLAGAVMETQYF
TRBJ1-6	.	few	TRBV7-2	TGTGCCAGCAGCTTAGAGGAGGGGTATTCACCCCTCCACTTT	CASSLEEGYSPLHF
TRBJ1-4	.	.	TRBV13	TGTGCCAGCAGCTTAGGCAGGGTAAATGAAAAACTGTTTTTT	CASSLGRVNEKLFF
TRBJ1-3	.	few	TRBV9	TGTGCCAGCAGCGGAGCGGGTCAGGACCCCCATTTT	CASSGAGQDPHF
TRBJ1-3	.	.	TRBV5-1	TGCGCCAGCAGCTTCGGACAAGGAAACACCATATATTTT	CASSFGQGNTIYF
TRBJ2-5	.	.	TRBV7-8	TGTGCCAGCAGATACCAGGGAAAAGAGACCCAGTACTTC	CASRYQGKETQYF
TRBJ1-2	.	once	TRBV28	TGTGCCAGCAGACACAACGAGGGGGGGCCCTATGGCTACACCTTC	CASRHNEGGPYGYTF
TRBJ2-5	.	.	TRBV10-3	TGTGCCATCGGGAGTAGCATGCGCCAAGAGACCCAGTACTTC	CAIGSSMRQETQYF
TRBJ2-5	TRBD2	.	TRBV5-3	TGTGCCAGAAGCTTGAATCCGTGGCGGGGGGGTGAGACCCAGTACTTC	CARSLNPWRGGETQYF
TRBJ1-2	.	.	TRBV7-6	TGTGCCAGCAGCCCCCGGGACACTAACTATGGCTACACCTTC	CASSPRDTNYGYTF
TRBJ1-4	.	.	TRBV4-1	TGCGCCAGCAGCCAAGAAGGGAGACCGGGGATGGGGACTTATGAAAAACTGTTTTTT	CASSQEGRPGMGTYEKLFF
TRBJ2-5	.	.	TRBV7-6	TGTGCCAGCAGCTTAGAGCCGGGCCAAGAGACCCAGTACTTC	CASSLEPGQETQYF
TRBJ2-3	TRBD1	.	TRBV10-2	TGCGCCAGCGGCGGGCCAGGGGGCGTAGATACGCAGTATTTT	CASGGPGGVDTQYF
TRBJ2-3	TRBD1	.	TRBV19	TGTGCCAGCCGACAGGGTACAGATACGCAGTATTTT	CASRQGTDTQYF
TRBJ1-1	TRBD1	.	TRBV19	TGTGCCAGTAGTATCCAGGGGGCTAGGAACACTGAAGCTTTCTTT	CASSIQGARNTEAFF
TRBJ1-4	.	.	TRBV25-1	TGTGCCTCCCTCTGGGGGGGAGAACTGTTTTTT	CASLWGGELFF
TRBJ2-2	TRBD2	.	TRBV4-2	TGTGCCAGCAGCCAGGAAGGGACTAGGCTGCCCGGGGAGCTGTTTTTT	CASSQEGTRLPGELFF
TRBJ1-2	.	.	TRBV29-1	TGCAGCGTTGAACGGGTAAAGCATGGCTACACCTTC	CSVERVKHGYTF